These 19 T cell receptor beta chains came from one sample sequenced in a study of blood T cell repertoires in COVID-19 (dated by TCRdb to about 2020). Receptor amplification or capture employed the immunoSEQ multiplex PCR assay. In TCRdb, the immuneACCESS table is reduced to in-frame sequences with V and J assigned. These tables do not hold every clone; where another copy was compared, an unresolved V gene accounts for under half, and the others remain unexplained. The table for this sample lists under 300,000 clones; around 86% of them were counted only once. The ten largest clones represent roughly 3.1% of the sample. Sequences were obtained from PBMCs or T cells enriched from blood (not recorded which). These receptors were obtained from a woman between 35 and 50 years old with acute COVID-19.

The V and J genes are TRBV13 and TRBJ1-6; D is uncertain. Germline CDR1 PRHDT, CDR2 FYEKMQ (reference sequence). The CDR3 loop spans 17 amino acids. V was cut by 1 base and J by 9 bases, with 19 bases left in between. CDR3 loop: CASSLVGGNSPFSPLHF. CDR3 sequence (DNA): TGTGCCAGCAGCTTAGTAGGCGGGAACAGTCCCTTTTCACCCCTCCACTTT. The full variable domain, its missing parts supplied by reference TRBV13 and TRBJ1-6, is AAGVIQSPRHLIKEKRETATLKCYPIPRHDTVYWYQQGPGQDPQFLISFYEKMQSDKGSIPDRFSAQQFSDYHSELNMSSLELGDSALYFCASSLVGGNSPFSPLHFGNGTRLTVT.

This clone was picked up one time. The rearrangement uses TRBV3-1 (or the pseudogene TRBV3-2) and TRBJ2-7; a possible D gene is TRBD2 (6 bases). This CDR3 is built from 16 residues. V lost 1 base and J lost 2, with 15 bases in between. CDR1 is LGHDT and CDR2 is YNNKEL in the germline V gene (reference sequence). CDR3 amino acids: CASSQASRGLAYEQYF. As DNA, the CDR3 is TGTGCCAGCAGCCAAGCCTCGAGGGGACTTGCCTACGAGCAGTACTTC.

The chain has TRBV5-1 and TRBJ2-7, with a tentative D call TRBD2 (6 bases). Germline V gene lookup returns CDR1 SGHRS and CDR2 YFSETQ. The CDR3 has 15 residues. The ends were cut back, 0 bases at V and 3 bases at J, with 13 bases in the middle. In nucleotides, the CDR3 is TGCGCCAGCAGCTTGGTATCCGGGGGTCACTACGAGCAGTACTTC. Translating gives CASSLVSGGHYEQYF. Full variable domain (rest looked up from reference TRBV5-1 and TRBJ2-7): KAGVTQTPRYLIKTRGQQVTLSCSPISGHRSVSWYQQTPGQGLQFLFEYFSETQRNKGNFPGRFSGRQFSNSRSEMNVSTLELGDSALYLCASSLVSGGHYEQYFGPGTRLTVT.

This chain links TRBV25-1 with TRBJ2-3; 7 bases are a match to TRBD2. J gave up 1 base and V 4 bases, and 5 bases lay outside the gene matches. The CDR3 is 15 amino acids. Germline loops: CDR1 MGHDK, CDR2 SYGVNS. This CDR3 is CASSGYSGGTDTQYF. Written as DNA, the CDR3 is TGTGCCAGCAGTGGATACAGCGGGGGCACAGATACGCAGTATTTT.

In this sample, this clone turned up many times. The chain uses TRBV4-1 and TRBJ2-7, with TRBD2 matching 9 bases. J gave up 2 bases and V 0 bases, and 5 bases lay outside the gene matches. The CDR3 is 16 amino acids. Germline CDR1 is MGHRA and CDR2 is YSYEKL. The CDR3 protein is CASSQDLVAGAYEQYF. The CDR3 coding sequence is TGCGCCAGCAGCCAAGATTTGGTAGCGGGGGCCTACGAGCAGTACTTC.

The V call is TRBV6-2 or TRBV6-3, the J call TRBJ2-7; TRBD1 aligns across 12 bases. This CDR3 contains 16 residues. J lost 4 bases, V lost 5 bases, and 9 bases had no gene match. Germline V gene data show CDR1 as MNHEY and CDR2 as SVGEGT. The CDR3 sequence: CASSPYGTGGLYEQYF. CDR3 bases: TGTGCCAGCAGTCCCTACGGGACAGGGGGCTTGTACGAGCAGTACTTC.

The chain carries TRBV7-9 and TRBJ2-2; a possible D gene is TRBD1 (5 bases). V lost 4 bases to trimming and J lost 2 bases, with 11 bases between them. Germline CDR1 and CDR2: SEHNR and FQNEAQ (reference sequence). This CDR3 region has 15 residues. The CDR3 region is CASSSGRTNTGELFF. CDR3 DNA: TGTGCCAGCAGCTCTGGACGGACAAACACCGGGGAGCTGTTTTTT.

This clone has just one count. V usage is TRBV18 and J usage is TRBJ1-6; 7 positions agree with TRBD1. The germline V gene has CDR1 KGHSH and CDR2 LQKENI. The V gene end was trimmed by 3 bases and the J gene end by 6 bases; junction bases not matched to a gene: 5. The CDR3 spans 15 residues. The CDR3 bases are TGTGCCAGCTCACCGTCGGGACAGAGTAATTCACCCCTCCACTTT. Its protein product is CASSPSGQSNSPLHF. Full variable domain (remainder filled in from reference TRBV18 and TRBJ1-6): NAGVMQNPRHLVRRRGQEARLRCSPMKGHSHVYWYRQLPEEGLKFMVYLQKENIIDESGMPKERFSAEFPKEGPSILRIQQVVRGDSAAYFCASSPSGQSNSPLHFGNGTRLTVT.

The J gene is TRBJ2-1, the V gene TRBV7-9; D gene uncertain. The CDR3 length is 16 residues. V was trimmed by 4 bases and J by 5 bases, leaving 18 bases between them. Looked up from germline, CDR1 is SEHNR and CDR2 is FQNEAQ (reference sequence). CDR3: CASSSVLVLADNEQFF. CDR3 coding DNA: TGTGCCAGCAGCTCCGTCCTTGTTTTAGCAGACAATGAGCAGTTCTTC.

The chain has TRBV7-6 and TRBJ2-1, with 10 bases identical to TRBD2. CDR1 SGHVS and CDR2 FNYEAQ come from the germline V gene. The CDR3 spans 16 residues. Trimming removed 5 bases from V and 7 bases from J; junction bases left unmatched: 11. CDR3 protein: CASSKLLAGAGNEQFF. The DNA of the CDR3 is TGTGCCAGCAGCAAACTTCTAGCGGGAGCAGGGAATGAGCAGTTCTTC.

The V gene is TRBV5-4, the J gene TRBJ2-1; TRBD2 is a possible D gene (6 bases). This CDR3 is 16 amino acids long. V was trimmed by 0 bases and J by 10 bases, leaving 20 bases between them. Germline CDR1 and CDR2: SGHNT and YYREEE (reference sequence). The DNA of the CDR3 is TGTGCCAGCAGCTTGGGAGCGGGTATAGCCTCCCCGGAGCAGTTCTTC. It translates to CASSLGAGIASPEQFF. The complete variable domain, with remaining parts taken from reference TRBV5-4 and TRBJ2-1, reads ETGVTQSPTHLIKTRGQQVTLRCSSQSGHNTVSWYQQALGQGPQFIFQYYREEENGRGNFPPRFSGLQFPNYSSELNVNALELDDSALYLCASSLGAGIASPEQFFGPGTRLTVL.

The rearrangement uses TRBV6-5 and TRBJ2-3; 10 bases fit TRBD1. Per germline, CDR1 MNHEY and CDR2 SVGAGI. V shed 10 bases and J 3 bases; nucleotides not matched to a gene: 4. This CDR3 is 13 amino acids long. This CDR3 is CATWTGGTDTQYF. CDR3 DNA: TGTGCCACCTGGACAGGGGGTACAGATACGCAGTATTTT.

V gene TRBV25-1 combines with J gene TRBJ2-2; 14 bases line up with TRBD2. Germline CDR1 reads MGHDK; CDR2 reads SYGVNS. Trimming took 5 bases from V and 4 from J; bases not matched to a gene: 9. This CDR3 region has 18 residues. CDR3 nucleotide sequence: TGTGCCAGCAGTCGTCCGGGACTAGCGGGAGCGAGCACCGGGGAGCTGTTTTTT. It codes for CASSRPGLAGASTGELFF. Filled out from reference TRBV25-1 and TRBJ2-2, the complete variable domain reads EADIYQTPRYLVIGTGKKITLECSQTMGHDKMYWYQQDPGMELHLIHYSYGVNSTEKGDLSSESTVSRIRTEHFPLTLESARPSHTSQYLCASSRPGLAGASTGELFFGEGSRLTVL.

The chain joins TRBV19 to TRBJ1-2; D is unresolved. V shed 4 bases and J shed 3 bases, with 12 bases lying between them. This CDR3 has 14 amino acids. Germline V lookup: CDR1 LNHDA, CDR2 SQIVND (reference sequence). The CDR3 spells CASSTPPGYYGYTF. The CDR3 DNA reads as TGTGCCAGTAGTACCCCCCCGGGTTACTATGGCTACACCTTC.

Concerning this clone: This specimen includes other DNA sequences encoding the same CDR3. The chain combines TRBV10-3 with TRBJ1-5, with TRBD1 as a possible D gene (6 bases). Germline values: CDR1 ENHRY, CDR2 SYGVKD. Trimming took 3 bases from V and 2 from J, leaving 8 bases between them. The CDR3 contains 14 residues. In nucleotides, the CDR3 is TGTGCCATCAGTGAAGGGGGTGGCAATCAGCCCCAGCATTTT. Its translation: CAISEGGGNQPQHF.

This clone occurred a few times. The genes are TRBV11-3 and TRBJ1-3; D gene uncertain. Trimming cost V 5 bases and J 1 base, with 6 bases left between them. This CDR3 has 13 residues. The germline V gene encodes CDR1 SGHNT and CDR2 YENEEA. This CDR3 reads CASSLGSGNTIYF. The CDR3 coding sequence is TGTGCCAGCAGCCTCGGTTCTGGAAACACCATATATTTT.

J is TRBJ2-1 and V is TRBV24-1, with 10 nucleotides matching TRBD1. CDR3 size: 14 residues. Trimming removed 5 bases from V and 7 bases from J; junction bases left unmatched: 4. Germline CDR1 is KGHDR and CDR2 is SFDVKD. DNA for the CDR3: TGTGCCACCAGTGGGACAGGGGGAATTAATGAGCAGTTCTTC. Translated: CATSGTGGINEQFF.

This clone was seen just once. The chain has TRBV14 and TRBJ1-2, with 7 bases fitting TRBD1. The CDR3 is 14 residues long. Germline-derived CDR1 and CDR2 are SGHDN and FVKESK. After removal of 2 bases from V and 4 bases from J, the junction contained 4 bases not matched to a gene. The CDR3 DNA is TGTGCCAGCAGCCAAACGGGACAGTCCTATGGCTACACCTTC. Translation gives CASSQTGQSYGYTF.

The chain couples TRBV11-2 to TRBJ2-2; 11 bases are shared with TRBD2. With V trimmed by 10 bases and J by 7 bases, 11 bases remained unmatched. Per germline, CDR1 SGHAT and CDR2 FQNNGV. The CDR3 is 15 residues long. The CDR3 sequence is CATALLAGVNGELFF. CDR3 nucleotide sequence: TGTGCCACTGCCTTACTAGCGGGAGTAAACGGGGAGCTGTTTTTT.